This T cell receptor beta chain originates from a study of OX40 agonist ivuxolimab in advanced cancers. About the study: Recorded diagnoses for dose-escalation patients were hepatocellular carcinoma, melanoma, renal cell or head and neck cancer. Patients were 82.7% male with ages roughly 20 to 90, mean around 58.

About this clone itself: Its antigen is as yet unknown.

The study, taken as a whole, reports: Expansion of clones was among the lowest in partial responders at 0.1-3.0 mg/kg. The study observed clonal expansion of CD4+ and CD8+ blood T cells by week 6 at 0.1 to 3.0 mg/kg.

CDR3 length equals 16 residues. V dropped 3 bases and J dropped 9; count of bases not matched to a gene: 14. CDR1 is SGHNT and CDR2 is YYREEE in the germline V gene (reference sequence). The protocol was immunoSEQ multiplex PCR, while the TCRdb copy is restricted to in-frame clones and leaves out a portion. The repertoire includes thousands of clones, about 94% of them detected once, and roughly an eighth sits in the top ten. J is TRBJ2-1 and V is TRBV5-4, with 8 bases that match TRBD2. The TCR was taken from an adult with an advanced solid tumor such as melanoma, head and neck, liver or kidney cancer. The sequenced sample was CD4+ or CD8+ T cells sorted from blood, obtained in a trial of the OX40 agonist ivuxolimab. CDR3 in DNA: TGTGCCAGCAGCTCAGATCAGCGGGAGCGGTATGGTGAGCAGTTCTTC. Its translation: CASSSDQRERYGEQFF.